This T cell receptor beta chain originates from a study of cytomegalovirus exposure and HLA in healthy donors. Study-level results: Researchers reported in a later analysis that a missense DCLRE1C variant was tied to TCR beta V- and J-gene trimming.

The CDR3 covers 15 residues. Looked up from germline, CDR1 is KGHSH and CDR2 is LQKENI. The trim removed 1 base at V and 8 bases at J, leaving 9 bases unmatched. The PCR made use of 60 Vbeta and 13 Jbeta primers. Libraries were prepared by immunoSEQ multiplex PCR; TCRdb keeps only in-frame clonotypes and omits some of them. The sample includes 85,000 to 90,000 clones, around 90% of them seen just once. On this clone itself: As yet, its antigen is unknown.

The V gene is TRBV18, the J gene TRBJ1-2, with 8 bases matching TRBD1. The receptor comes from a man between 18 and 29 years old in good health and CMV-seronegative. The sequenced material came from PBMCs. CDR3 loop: CASSPLDRGSCGYTF. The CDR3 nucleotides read TGTGCCAGCTCACCACTCGACAGGGGATCGTGCGGCTACACCTTC.